The 23 T cell receptor beta chains below were found in one sample sequenced in a study of blood T cell repertoires in COVID-19. Clones were read by immunoSEQ multiplex PCR, and TCRdb kept only the in-frame ones, dropping some. The table has hundreds of thousands of clones, about 87% seen once; the top ten hold roughly 6%. The sequenced sample consisted of peripheral blood. The source of these receptors is a woman between 25 and 40 years old with COVID-19, enrolled during active disease.

V and J are TRBV18 and TRBJ2-5; D uncertain. Germline loops: CDR1 KGHSH, CDR2 LQKENI. The CDR3 contains 15 residues. Trimming took 0 bases from V and 1 from J, leaving 9 bases between them. This CDR3 reads CASSPPVSRQETQYF. In DNA, the CDR3 is TGTGCCAGCTCACCACCGGTTTCGCGCCAAGAGACCCAGTACTTC.

This rearrangement joins TRBV10-1 to TRBJ2-3, with TRBD2 matching over 9 bases. Germline CDR1 and CDR2: WNHNN and SYGVQD (reference sequence). The CDR3 length is 15 residues. V lost 6 bases, J lost 2 bases, and 6 bases stayed unmatched. The chain's CDR3 is CASRASGDLTDTQYF. The CDR3 coding sequence is TGCGCCAGCAGGGCTAGCGGGGACCTCACAGATACGCAGTATTTT.

J is TRBJ2-3 and V is TRBV7-8, with no clear D. This CDR3 contains 17 residues. Germline CDR1 reads SGHVS; CDR2 reads FQNEAQ. Trimming cost V 5 bases and J 0 bases, with 18 bases left between them. CDR3 in amino acids: CASSPGAGRISTDTQYF. DNA for the CDR3: TGTGCCAGCAGCCCCGGTGCAGGCCGCATTAGCACAGATACGCAGTATTTT.

This clone has only a few counts. The rearrangement joins TRBV6-1 to TRBJ1-3; possibly TRBD1 for D (5 bases). Trimming took 2 bases from V and 2 from J, leaving 7 bases between them. Germline V gene sequence: CDR1 MNHNS, CDR2 SASEGT. The CDR3 spans 14 residues. The CDR3 sequence: CASSERGPGNTIYF. The CDR3 DNA reads TGTGCCAGCAGTGAAAGGGGCCCTGGAAACACCATATATTTT.

This clone was observed once. This chain uses TRBV6-1 with TRBJ1-3; maybe TRBD1 (6 bases). Germline V gives CDR1 MNHNS, CDR2 SASEGT. This CDR3 has 15 amino acids. V shed 2 bases and J shed 5 bases, with 13 bases lying between them. CDR3 region: CASSENLTGRNTIYF. CDR3 sequence (DNA): TGTGCCAGCAGTGAAAATCTAACAGGGAGAAACACCATATATTTT.

V usage is TRBV28 and J usage is TRBJ2-1; TRBD2 matches 8 bases. The V gene's germline CDR1 is MDHEN and CDR2 SYDVKM. V was clipped by 8 bases and J by 1 base; unmatched bases: 7. The CDR3 is 15 amino acids. CDR3 coding DNA: TGTGCCAGCCTGACGGGAGGGTTATCCTACAATGAGCAGTTCTTC. This sequence encodes CASLTGGLSYNEQFF.

The rearrangement links TRBV27 to TRBJ1-4; 11 bases align to TRBD1. The CDR3 is made up of 15 amino acids. Unmatched junction bases numbered 10, after V lost 6 bases and J lost 10 bases. CDR1 and CDR2 (germline): MNHEY, SMNVEV (reference sequence). The CDR3 is CASSIHPGTGGKLFF. DNA for the CDR3: TGTGCCAGCAGCATCCACCCCGGGACAGGGGGAAAACTGTTTTTT.

The CDR3 loop is CASSLDFGQGYGYTF. The CDR3 DNA follows: TGTGCCAGCAGCTTAGATTTCGGACAGGGTTATGGCTACACCTTC. The rearrangement uses TRBV11-3 and TRBJ1-2; 8 nucleotides align to TRBD1. Per germline, CDR1 SGHNT and CDR2 YENEEA. V was clipped by 0 bases and J by 5 bases; unmatched bases: 5. The CDR3 runs to 15 residues.

V and J are TRBV24-1 and TRBJ2-2; 11 bases match TRBD1. The ends lost 4 bases at V and 7 bases at J; junction bases unmatched: 13. This CDR3 is 18 amino acids long. Germline CDR1 and CDR2: KGHDR and SFDVKD. The CDR3 loop is CATSEEVPGQGVYGELFF. CDR3 DNA sequence: TGTGCCACCAGTGAAGAAGTACCGGGACAGGGGGTCTACGGGGAGCTGTTTTTT.

The CDR3 loop is CASRQGSYGYTF. In nucleotides, the CDR3 is TGTGCCAGCAGACAGGGGTCCTATGGCTACACCTTC. The chain links TRBV12-3 or TRBV12-4 to TRBJ1-2; 7 nucleotides line up with TRBD1. Germline trimming cut 6 bases from V and 4 bases from J; bases unmatched to any gene: 2. The CDR3 contains 12 residues.

The rearrangement links TRBV7-9 to TRBJ2-6; 7 bases are a match to TRBD1. J was trimmed by 0 bases and V by 2 bases; bases with no gene match: 4. The CDR3 is 17 amino acids. Per the germline V gene, CDR1 is SEHNR and CDR2 is FQNEAQ (reference sequence). DNA for the CDR3: TGTGCCAGCAGCTTAAGGACAGGTAACTCTGGGGCCAACGTCCTGACTTTC. Amino acids: CASSLRTGNSGANVLTF.

The J gene is TRBJ1-1, the V gene TRBV19; weak D call: TRBD1 (5 bases). The germline CDR1 and CDR2 sequences are LNHDA and SQIVND (reference sequence). Trimming shortened V by 4 bases and J by 4 bases, and 13 bases separated the two germline ends. The CDR3 spans 14 residues. CDR3 amino acids: CASSKWGVGTEAFF. The CDR3 coding sequence is TGTGCCAGTAGTAAGTGGGGGGTCGGCACTGAAGCTTTCTTT.

The gene calls are TRBV19 and TRBJ1-3; D ambiguous. The CDR3 contains 16 residues. Germline lookup yields CDR1 LNHDA and CDR2 SQIVND (reference sequence). Trimming took 3 bases from V and 0 from J, leaving 12 bases between them. CDR3 nucleotide sequence: TGTGCCAGTAGTATGGCCCCAGGCTACTCTGGAAACACCATATATTTT. Translating it yields CASSMAPGYSGNTIYF.

CDR3 sequence reads: CASSLLYRGEQFF. The CDR3 coding sequence is TGTGCCAGCAGTTTATTATATCGAGGGGAGCAGTTCTTC. The V and J genes are TRBV28 and TRBJ2-1; D may be TRBD2 (5 bases). Germline V gives CDR1 MDHEN, CDR2 SYDVKM. Trimming removed 1 base from V and 10 bases from J, with 11 bases in between. CDR3 length: 13 residues.

The genes are TRBV27 and TRBJ2-5; TRBD1 agrees at 7 bases. V trimming: 6 bases; J trimming: 5 bases; junction bases outside the gene matches: 6. Germline assignment: CDR1 MNHEY and CDR2 SMNVEV (reference sequence). This CDR3 has 13 residues. CDR3 coding DNA: TGTGCCAGCAGATTAAGGGGGCGGGAGACCCAGTACTTC. It is translated as CASRLRGRETQYF.

V gene TRBV2 combines with J gene TRBJ2-7; D is possibly TRBD1 (6 bases). There are 13 residues in the CDR3. Trimming pared 7 bases from V and 2 bases from J, leaving 12 bases between. The germline V gene encodes CDR1 SNHLY and CDR2 FYNNEI. The CDR3 sequence is CASTTGTPYEQYV. In nucleotides, the CDR3 is TGTGCCAGCACCACCGGGACACCCTACGAGCAGTACGTC.

The chain has TRBV6-5 and TRBJ1-6, with D perhaps TRBD1 (5 bases). Germline V lookup: CDR1 MNHEY, CDR2 SVGAGI. The CDR3 loop spans 14 amino acids. Trimming left V 7 bases short and J 3 bases short, with 10 bases between. As DNA, the CDR3 is TGTGCCAGCACTATGACAGACTATAATTCACCCCTCCACTTT. This translates into CASTMTDYNSPLHF.

The V gene is TRBV19, the J gene TRBJ1-1; weak D call: TRBD1 (6 bases). Deletions cut 6 bases from V and 1 base from J, with 9 bases between. This CDR3 spans 13 amino acids. Germline CDR1 reads LNHDA; CDR2 reads SQIVND (reference sequence). CDR3 in amino acids: CASRAGANTEAFF. The CDR3 region has the DNA TGTGCCAGTAGAGCAGGGGCGAACACTGAAGCTTTCTTT.

The chain carries TRBV11-2 and TRBJ2-7, with a weak D call TRBD2 (5 bases). The length of the CDR3 is 13 residues. CDR1 SGHAT and CDR2 FQNNGV come from the germline V gene. V gave up 5 bases and J gave up 5 bases, with 13 bases separating them. CDR3: CASSGLVWDEQYV. CDR3 DNA: TGTGCCAGCAGCGGACTGGTCTGGGACGAGCAGTACGTC.

The chain couples TRBV15 to TRBJ1-2; D possibly corresponds to TRBD1 (5 bases). The CDR3 length is 15 residues. The germline V gene has CDR1 LNHNV and CDR2 YYDKDF (reference sequence). Trimming removed 3 bases from V and 5 bases from J, with 16 bases in between. CDR3 sequence reads: CATSSGAGPLYGYTF. The DNA of the CDR3 is TGTGCCACCAGCAGTGGGGCCGGGCCCTTATATGGCTACACCTTC.

The rearrangement joins TRBV24-1 to TRBJ1-1; a possible D gene is TRBD1 (6 bases). V was clipped by 0 bases and J by 8 bases, with 9 bases between them. Germline V CDR1 and CDR2: KGHDR, SFDVKD. This CDR3 has 13 residues. The CDR3 loop is CATSDLRTDEAFF. The CDR3 coding sequence is TGTGCCACCAGTGATTTGCGGACAGACGAAGCTTTCTTT.

This chain links TRBV9 with TRBJ2-3; a weak D match, TRBD2 (6 bases). The ends were cut back, 3 bases at V and 3 bases at J, with 11 bases in the middle. The CDR3 is made up of 14 amino acids. CDR1 is SGDLS, CDR2 YYNGEE, per germline. The CDR3 nucleotides are TGTGCCAGCAGCGCCCGACTAGTAACAGATACGCAGTATTTT. This encodes CASSARLVTDTQYF. Complete variable domain (other parts from reference TRBV9 and TRBJ2-3): DSGVTQTPKHLITATGQRVTLRCSPRSGDLSVYWYQQSLDQGLQFLIQYYNGEERAKGNILERFSAQQFPDLHSELNLSSLELGDSALYFCASSARLVTDTQYFGPGTRLTVL.

V gene TRBV6-2 or TRBV6-3 combines with J gene TRBJ2-2, with 10 bases that match TRBD1. The CDR3 consists of 15 residues. Germline values: CDR1 MNHEY, CDR2 SVGEGT. The junction had 4 bases not matched to a gene; V was cut back by 5 bases and J by 4 bases. The CDR3 DNA is TGTGCCAGCAGTCGACAGGGGGCGACCACCGGGGAGCTGTTTTTT. Its protein is CASSRQGATTGELFF.